These 22 T cell receptor beta chains came from one sample sequenced in a study of cytomegalovirus exposure and HLA in healthy donors (TCRdb year 2017). The library was produced with the immunoSEQ multiplex PCR assay. A mixture of 60 forward primers for TCR Vbeta segments and 13 reverse primers for TCR Jbeta segments was used in the multiplex PCR. Entries here come from immuneACCESS through TCRdb and include only in-frame sequences with V and J called. Some clones fail to appear in such tables; in the studies checked, an unresolved V gene covers under half of the shortfall, and the cause of the remainder is unknown. The sample yields approximately 150,000 clones; roughly 79% were counted once. Less than 2% of the sample is held by the ten biggest clonotypes. The sample taken for sequencing was PBMCs. The receptors were sampled from a middle-aged man in good health and CMV-seronegative.

The chain has TRBV13 and TRBJ1-2; 8 bases map to TRBD1. Trimming at V came to 0 bases and at J to 6 bases, leaving 9 bases not matched to a gene. CDR1 PRHDT and CDR2 FYEKMQ come from the germline V gene (reference sequence). This CDR3 spans 16 amino acids. CDR3 DNA sequence: TGTGCCAGCAGCTTAGGCCGGCGGACAGGGAAAAATGGCTACACCTTC. Protein: CASSLGRRTGKNGYTF.

This clone has just a few counts. The CDR3 coding sequence is TGCGCCAGCAGTCACCTGGCCGGGGTGAACACTGAAGCTTTCTTT. Protein: CASSHLAGVNTEAFF. The chain is built from TRBV23-1 and TRBJ1-1, with no clear D. TRBV23-1 belongs to the ORF category, with a function that is uncertain. Trimming removed 3 bases from V and 0 bases from J, with 11 bases in between. The CDR3 covers 15 residues.

Only a few counts were recorded for this clone. The chain links TRBV4-1 to TRBJ2-3, with TRBD1 identical over 10 bases. Looked up from germline, CDR1 is MGHRA and CDR2 is YSYEKL. This CDR3 is 16 amino acids long. The junction had 9 bases not matched to a gene; V was cut back by 4 bases and J by 5 bases. The CDR3 loop reads CASSLLSGTGEDTQYF. CDR3 DNA: TGCGCCAGCAGCCTCCTGTCCGGGACAGGGGAAGATACGCAGTATTTT.

The chain is built from TRBV29-1 and TRBJ2-7; TRBD1 aligns across 9 bases. The junction had 4 bases not matched to a gene; V was cut back by 1 base and J by 6 bases. There are 13 residues in the CDR3. CDR1 is SQVTM and CDR2 is ANQGSEA in the germline V gene. Written as DNA, the CDR3 is TGCAGCGTTGAAGGGACAGGGGATCTCGAGCAGTACTTC. It codes for CSVEGTGDLEQYF.

The chain combines TRBV7-9 with TRBJ2-3, with TRBD2 matching 10 bases. This CDR3 spans 18 amino acids. In germline, CDR1 is SEHNR, CDR2 FQNEAQ (reference sequence). V lost 1 base to trimming and J lost 0 bases; unmatched junction nucleotides: 7. This CDR3 reads CASSLGASGRRSTDTQYF. In DNA form, the CDR3 reads TGTGCCAGCAGCTTAGGGGCTAGCGGGAGACGAAGCACAGATACGCAGTATTTT.

This rearrangement joins TRBV28 to TRBJ1-2; 9 bases fit TRBD1. CDR1 MDHEN and CDR2 SYDVKM come from the germline V gene. This CDR3 has 14 amino acids. Trimming cost V 9 bases and J 8 bases; bases outside gene matches: 13. This CDR3 reads CASLDPGQGHGYTF. The CDR3 coding sequence is TGTGCCAGTCTGGATCCGGGACAGGGTCACGGCTACACCTTC.

The CDR3 sequence is CASSSTGQGKNEQYF. The CDR3 DNA reads as TGTGCCAGCAGTTCTACGGGACAGGGGAAGAACGAGCAGTACTTC. The chain recombines TRBV6-6 with TRBJ2-7; 10 positions agree with TRBD1. The CDR3 consists of 15 residues. Germline lookup yields CDR1 MNHNY and CDR2 SVGAGI (reference sequence). Trimming cost V 4 bases and J 5 bases; bases outside gene matches: 8.

In its sample, this clone was seen a few times. The chain has TRBV6-6 and TRBJ2-7, with 7 bases aligning to TRBD2. CDR3 length: 15 amino acids. V lost 2 bases and J lost 6; bases outside the gene matches: 10. Germline-derived CDR1 and CDR2 are MNHNY and SVGAGI (reference sequence). This CDR3 is CASSYGGRSFGEQYV. In DNA, the CDR3 is TGTGCCAGCAGTTACGGCGGGAGATCCTTCGGCGAGCAGTACGTC.

The rearrangement links TRBV11-3 to TRBJ2-1; D remains unclear. V was trimmed by 5 bases and J by 5 bases, leaving 7 bases between them. The germline V gene has CDR1 SGHNT and CDR2 YENEEA. The CDR3 loop spans 12 amino acids. The CDR3 protein is CASSGRDNEQFF. As DNA, the CDR3 is TGTGCCAGCAGCGGCCGGGACAATGAGCAGTTCTTC.

There are a few counts of this clone. The rearrangement joins TRBV6-1 to TRBJ1-5, with 9 nucleotides matching TRBD1. The germline gives CDR1 MNHNS, CDR2 SASEGT. The CDR3 is 17 amino acids. After removal of 1 base from V and 7 bases from J, the junction contained 11 bases not matched to a gene. The CDR3 nucleotides are TGTGCCAGCAGTGAAGGTCACAGGGGGCGCCTCGGGCAGCCCCAGCATTTT. Translated: CASSEGHRGRLGQPQHF.

This chain joins TRBV19 and TRBJ1-2; D is unresolved. With 3 bases removed from V and 7 bases from J, the gap between germline ends came to 12 bases. Germline assignment: CDR1 LNHDA and CDR2 SQIVND (reference sequence). This CDR3 comprises 13 residues. The CDR3 sequence is CASSIGGPFGYTF. The CDR3 nucleotides are TGTGCCAGTAGTATTGGAGGCCCGTTTGGCTACACCTTC.

This clone was counted between two and nine times. This chain uses TRBV6-1 with TRBJ2-6, with 8 positions matching TRBD2. This CDR3 has 19 amino acids. V dropped 2 bases and J dropped 0; count of bases not matched to a gene: 9. Germline V lookup: CDR1 MNHNS, CDR2 SASEGT. The CDR3 sequence is CASSEHRGGQPSGANVLTF. DNA of the CDR3: TGTGCCAGCAGTGAACACCGGGGGGGGCAGCCCTCTGGGGCCAACGTCCTGACTTTC.

V is TRBV28 and J is TRBJ2-7; 12 bases are shared with TRBD2. This CDR3 contains 15 residues. V trimming: 3 bases; J trimming: 3 bases; junction bases outside the gene matches: 3. The V gene's germline CDR1 is MDHEN and CDR2 SYDVKM. In DNA, the CDR3 is TGTGCCAGCAGTTTTTGGACTAGCGGGATCTACGAGCAGTACGTC. Its translation is CASSFWTSGIYEQYV.

The chain employs TRBV30 and TRBJ2-3; tentatively, D is TRBD1 (6 bases). Germline CDR1 reads GTSNPN; CDR2 reads SVGIG (reference sequence). V was trimmed by 3 bases and J by 2 bases, leaving 21 bases between them. The CDR3 has 17 residues. The CDR3 nucleotides read TGTGCCTGGAGCGCCCTCGAACAGGGATCGAACACAGATACGCAGTATTTT. This translates into CAWSALEQGSNTDTQYF.

The V and J genes are TRBV15 and TRBJ1-1; 7 positions match TRBD1. V lost 0 bases to trimming and J lost 3 bases; unmatched junction nucleotides: 10. Germline V gene data show CDR1 as LNHNV and CDR2 as YYDKDF (reference sequence). The CDR3 covers 17 residues. CDR3 coding DNA: TGTGCCACCAGCAGAGATCAGGACAGGCCGTATGACACTGAAGCTTTCTTT. This codes for CATSRDQDRPYDTEAFF. Full variable domain (missing parts from reference TRBV15 and TRBJ1-1): DAMVIQNPRYQVTQFGKPVTLSCSQTLNHNVMYWYQQKSSQAPKLLFHYYDKDFNNEADTPDNFQSRRPNTSFCFLDIRSPGLGDTAMYLCATSRDQDRPYDTEAFFGQGTRLTVV.

This clone was found once. The chain joins TRBV6-1 to TRBJ2-5; D may be TRBD2 (6 bases). The CDR3 is 15 residues long. Trimming took 7 bases from V and 2 from J, leaving 17 bases between them. The germline V gene has CDR1 MNHNS and CDR2 SASEGT. The CDR3 DNA reads TGTGCCAGCACCCCAGGAGGGGTCGCTCAAGAGACCCAGTACTTC. This translates into CASTPGGVAQETQYF.

The chain couples TRBV2 to TRBJ2-1, with TRBD1 identical over 11 bases. There are 16 residues in the CDR3. In germline, CDR1 is SNHLY, CDR2 FYNNEI. With 5 bases clipped from V and 5 bases from J, the junction kept 8 bases outside the gene matches. CDR3: CASSQTTGQGDNEQFF. The CDR3 DNA is TGTGCCAGCAGTCAAACGACGGGACAGGGGGACAATGAGCAGTTCTTC.

The rearrangement uses TRBV7-6 and TRBJ2-1, with a possible D match to TRBD2 (6 bases). The germline V gene has CDR1 SGHVS and CDR2 FNYEAQ. V lost 2 bases, J lost 1 base, and 12 bases lay in between. This CDR3 is built from 16 residues. CDR3 in amino acids: CASSLLSGVSYNEQFF. In DNA, the CDR3 is TGTGCCAGCAGCTTATTATCGGGAGTTTCCTACAATGAGCAGTTCTTC.

Comment on this clone: A read error may produce the germline difference seen at one junction end. The chain couples TRBV6-1 to TRBJ2-7; D remains unclear. The V gene's germline CDR1 is MNHNS and CDR2 SASEGT. The CDR3 consists of 12 residues. The CDR3 region is CASSRIFGCSVF. CDR3 nucleotides: TGTGCCAGCAGTCGCATCTTCGGGTGCAGCGTCTTC.

This chain joins TRBV19 and TRBJ2-7, with TRBD1 matching over 9 bases. Looked up from germline, CDR1 is LNHDA and CDR2 is SQIVND (reference sequence). The length of the CDR3 is 14 residues. V was clipped by 8 bases and J by 0 bases; unmatched bases: 5. The CDR3 bases are TGTGCCAGTGGAAAGACAGGGGGCTCCTACGAGCAGTACTTC. This translates into CASGKTGGSYEQYF. The full variable domain, its missing parts supplied by reference TRBV19 and TRBJ2-7, is DGGITQSPKYLFRKEGQNVTLSCEQNLNHDAMYWYRQDPGQGLRLIYYSQIVNDFQKGDIAEGYSVSREKKESFPLTVTSAQKNPTAFYLCASGKTGGSYEQYFGPGTRLTVT.

This clone was seen once. The chain is built from TRBV7-6 and TRBJ1-5; 9 bases are shared with TRBD1. The CDR3 consists of 14 residues. The J segment lost 4 bases and the V segment lost 5 bases, leaving 3 bases of the junction unmatched. Germline CDR1 is SGHVS and CDR2 is FNYEAQ. Written as DNA, the CDR3 is TGTGCCAGCAGCATCGACAGGGGGAATCAGCCCCAGCATTTT. Translating gives CASSIDRGNQPQHF. The entire variable domain, with the rest obtained from reference TRBV7-6 and TRBJ1-5, is as follows: GAGVSQSPRYKVTKRGQDVALRCDPISGHVSLYWYRQALGQGPEFLTYFNYEAQQDKSGLPNDRFSAERPEGSISTLTIQRTEQRDSAMYRCASSIDRGNQPQHFGDGTRLSIL.

The chain combines TRBV9 with TRBJ1-1; D is perhaps TRBD1 (5 bases). The CDR3 is 15 amino acids. V was pared by 5 bases and J by 3 bases, with 17 bases between. Germline CDR1 reads SGDLS; CDR2 reads YYNGEE. The chain's CDR3 is CASSFQGSSDTEAFF. For the CDR3, the DNA is TGTGCCAGCAGTTTCCAGGGTTCTTCGGACACTGAAGCTTTCTTT.